Presented here are 3 T cell receptor beta chains from one specimen sequenced in a study of blood T cell repertoires in COVID-19. Measured with immunoSEQ multiplex PCR; TCRdb has only the in-frame clones, and not every one. The table includes roughly 220,000 clones, about 90% detected once. The sample taken for sequencing was PBMCs or T cells enriched from blood (not recorded which). These receptors were obtained from a woman aged 45-59 years with acute COVID-19.

This clone has more than one count but fewer than ten. The J gene is TRBJ1-2, the V gene TRBV24-1; unclear D gene. The CDR3 loop spans 15 amino acids. Germline-derived CDR1 and CDR2 are KGHDR and SFDVKD. Deletions cut 4 bases from V and 3 bases from J, with 14 bases between. The CDR3: CATSDPGLGDYGYTF. The CDR3 nucleotides read TGTGCCACCAGTGACCCGGGCCTCGGGGACTATGGCTACACCTTC.

This chain uses TRBV30 with TRBJ2-1; 9 positions match TRBD2. The junction had 7 bases not matched to a gene; V was cut back by 2 bases and J by 8 bases. The germline V gene encodes CDR1 GTSNPN and CDR2 SVGIG (reference sequence). This CDR3 region has 14 residues. The CDR3 spells CAWSPRASGDEQFF. The CDR3, as DNA: TGTGCCTGGAGTCCCCGGGCTAGCGGGGATGAGCAGTTCTTC.

The V gene is TRBV14, the J gene TRBJ1-1, with D maybe TRBD1 (6 bases). Looked up from germline, CDR1 is SGHDN and CDR2 is FVKESK. The CDR3 is 18 amino acids. V was shortened by 4 bases and J by 5 bases, with 26 bases between the two germline ends. In DNA, the CDR3 is TGTGCCAGCAGCCCCTATTCGGGGGGCGCCTTGTTTAGGACTGAAGCTTTCTTT. This sequence encodes CASSPYSGGALFRTEAFF.